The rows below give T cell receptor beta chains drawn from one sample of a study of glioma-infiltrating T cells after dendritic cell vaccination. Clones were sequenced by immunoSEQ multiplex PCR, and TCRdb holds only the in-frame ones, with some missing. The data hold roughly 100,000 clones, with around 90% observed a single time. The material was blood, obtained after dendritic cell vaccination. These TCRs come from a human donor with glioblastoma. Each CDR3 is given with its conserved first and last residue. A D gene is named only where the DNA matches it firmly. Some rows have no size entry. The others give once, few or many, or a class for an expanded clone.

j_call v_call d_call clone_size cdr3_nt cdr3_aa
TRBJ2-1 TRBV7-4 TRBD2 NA TGTGCCAGCAGCCTCACCAGACTAGCGGGGGGGCGGAATGAGCAGTTCTTC CASSLTRLAGGRNEQFF
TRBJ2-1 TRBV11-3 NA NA TGTGCCAGCAGCAAGGGACTTAGAAAGAATGAGCAGTTCTTC CASSKGLRKNEQFF
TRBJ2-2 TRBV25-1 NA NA TGTGCCAGCAGTTATCTATCCGGGGAGCTGTTTTTT CASSYLSGELFF
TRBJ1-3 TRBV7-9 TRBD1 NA TGTGCCAGCAGCTCGGGACAGGGGGCTATAACGAACACCATATATTTT CASSSGQGAITNTIYF
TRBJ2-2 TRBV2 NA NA TGTGCCAGCAGTCCAGGAAATGGGGAGCTGTTTTTT CASSPGNGELFF
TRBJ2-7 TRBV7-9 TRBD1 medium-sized TGTGCCAGCAGTCGCCGGGACAGCTCCTACGAGCAGTACTTC CASSRRDSSYEQYF
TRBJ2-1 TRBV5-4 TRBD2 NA TGTGCCAGCAGCATGCTGGGGGGGGTTACGAATGAGCAGTTCTTC CASSMLGGVTNEQFF
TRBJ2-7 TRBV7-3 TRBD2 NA TGTGCCAGCAGCCCGGGACTAGCTTCCTACGAGCAGTACTTC CASSPGLASYEQYF
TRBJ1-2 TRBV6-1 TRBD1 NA TGTGCCAGCAGTGGACAGGGCCCTGATGGCTACACCTTC CASSGQGPDGYTF
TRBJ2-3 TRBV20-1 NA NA TGCAGTGCCGGAGGGCCAGATACGCAGTATTTT CSAGGPDTQYF
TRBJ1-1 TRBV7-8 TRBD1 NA TGTGCCAGCAGCGCTGACAGGGCGGACACTGAAGCTTTCTTT CASSADRADTEAFF
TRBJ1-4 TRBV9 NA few TGTGCCAGCAGCGTAGCGGGCAGGGAAAATGAAAAACTGTTTTTT CASSVAGRENEKLFF
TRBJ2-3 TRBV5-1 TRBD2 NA TGCGCCAGCAGCTCCGCGGGGGGGCTTAGCACAGATACGCAGTATTTT CASSSAGGLSTDTQYF
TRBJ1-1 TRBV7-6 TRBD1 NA TGTGCCAGCAGCTTAGACTCCAGGGGGCGAACTGAAGCTTTCTTT CASSLDSRGRTEAFF
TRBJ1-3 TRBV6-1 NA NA TGTGCCAGCAGTGAACGATACAGTTCCTCTGGAAACACCATATATTTT CASSERYSSSGNTIYF
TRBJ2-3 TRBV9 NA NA TGTGCCAGCAGGCGCGGGGCAGGCCCCACAGATACGCAGTATTTT CASRRGAGPTDTQYF
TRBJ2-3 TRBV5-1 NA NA TGCGCCAGCAGTTCTGGAGAGGGACAAGATACGCAGTATTTT CASSSGEGQDTQYF
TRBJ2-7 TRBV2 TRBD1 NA TGTGCCAGCAGTGAACCTGCTGGAAGACAGGGCTTTCCTACCGAGCAGTACTTC CASSEPAGRQGFPTEQYF
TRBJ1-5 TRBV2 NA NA TGTGCCAGCAGCAAGACAGGAAATCAGCCCCAGCATTTT CASSKTGNQPQHF
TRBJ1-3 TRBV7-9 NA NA TGTGCCAGCAGCTTCGGGTTTGCTGGAAACACCATATATTTT CASSFGFAGNTIYF
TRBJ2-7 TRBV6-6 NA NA TGTGCCAGCAGTTCAACGGGGGGCCGAGGGGAGCAGTACTTC CASSSTGGRGEQYF
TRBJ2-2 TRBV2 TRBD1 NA TGTGCCAGCAGGGGGGACAGGGTTTTCTCGAAAAACACCGGGGAGCTGTTTTTT CASRGDRVFSKNTGELFF
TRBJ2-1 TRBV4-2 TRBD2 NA TGTGCCAGCAGCCAAGATCTTAGCGGGTTACCTGAGCAGTTCTTC CASSQDLSGLPEQFF
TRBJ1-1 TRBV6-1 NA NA TGTGCCAGCAGGTTTGGGACCGCGGGGACCACTGAAGCTTTCTTT CASRFGTAGTTEAFF
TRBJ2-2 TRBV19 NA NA TGTGCCAGTAGTTACCAGGGATCCGGGGAGCTGTTTTTT CASSYQGSGELFF
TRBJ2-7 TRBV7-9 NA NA TGTGCCAGCAGCTCCGGGACTTATCCCTACGAGCAGTACTTC CASSSGTYPYEQYF
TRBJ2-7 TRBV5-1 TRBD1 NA TGCGCCAGCAGCTGGCAGGGGGTATCCTACGAGCAGTACTTC CASSWQGVSYEQYF
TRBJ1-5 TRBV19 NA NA TGTGCCAGTAGTCCTCCCGAGACAGGTTATAGCAATCAGCCCCAGCATTTT CASSPPETGYSNQPQHF
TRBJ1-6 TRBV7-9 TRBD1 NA TGTGCCAGCAGCTCCGGGACAGGCTCGTCACCCCTCCACTTT CASSSGTGSSPLHF
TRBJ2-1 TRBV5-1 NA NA TGCGCCACAAATGAAGGCGGATTCAACAATGAGCAGTTCTTC CATNEGGFNNEQFF
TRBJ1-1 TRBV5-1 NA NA TGCGCCAGCAGCTTGGCTTCAGGCGGGGGTACTGAAGCTTTCTTT CASSLASGGGTEAFF
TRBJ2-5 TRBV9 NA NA TGTGCCAGCAGCGCACTTACAGAAGGGACCCAGTACTTC CASSALTEGTQYF
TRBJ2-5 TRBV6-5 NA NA TGTGCCAGCAGTAGAACCAGGGAAGAGACCCAGTACTTC CASSRTREETQYF
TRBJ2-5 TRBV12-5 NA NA TGTGCTAGTGGTTTGGCTGAGACCCAGTACTTC CASGLAETQYF
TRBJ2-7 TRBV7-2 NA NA TGTGCCAGCAGCGCCGTCCAGGGGACCTACGAGCAGTACTTC CASSAVQGTYEQYF
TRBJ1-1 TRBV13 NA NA TGTGCCAGCAGCTCTAAACAACAGGGCAGGACTGAAGCTTTCTTT CASSSKQQGRTEAFF